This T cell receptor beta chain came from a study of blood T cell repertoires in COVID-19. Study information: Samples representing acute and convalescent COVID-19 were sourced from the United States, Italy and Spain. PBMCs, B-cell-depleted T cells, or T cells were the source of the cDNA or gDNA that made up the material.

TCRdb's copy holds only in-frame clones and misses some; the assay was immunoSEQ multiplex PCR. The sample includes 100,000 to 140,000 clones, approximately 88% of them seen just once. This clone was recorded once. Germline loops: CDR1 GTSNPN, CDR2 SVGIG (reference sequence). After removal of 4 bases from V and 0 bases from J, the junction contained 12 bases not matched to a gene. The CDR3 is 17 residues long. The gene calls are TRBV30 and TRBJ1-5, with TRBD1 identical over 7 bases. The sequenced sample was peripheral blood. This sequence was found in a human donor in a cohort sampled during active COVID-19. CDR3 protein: CAWNRKGTAYSNQPQHF. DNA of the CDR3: TGTGCCTGGAATCGAAAGGGGACAGCGTATAGCAATCAGCCCCAGCATTTT.